The text below deals with one T cell receptor (beta chain). This specimen belongs to a study of T cells after yellow fever vaccination. The CDR3 loop spans 13 amino acids. V shed 5 bases, J shed 7 bases, and the junction held 2 bases outside the gene matches. From germline, CDR1 is KGHSH and CDR2 LQKENI. A single record per CDR3 protein comes from TCRdb applying MiXCR to the 5' RACE reads. The top ten hold less than 3.5% of the sample, which has about 260,000 distinct CDR3 sequences, around 5.3% seen once. The sequencing used CD4+ T cells sorted from PBMCs, collected on the day of the yellow fever booster vaccination. The V and J genes are TRBV18 and TRBJ1-6; TRBD1 matches at 7 bases. The sequence came from a man aged 18 to 30 who received the YFV17D yellow fever vaccine. The chain's CDR3 is CASSTGVNSPLHF. As DNA, the CDR3 is TGTGCCAGCTCAACAGGGGTAAATTCACCCCTCCACTTT.